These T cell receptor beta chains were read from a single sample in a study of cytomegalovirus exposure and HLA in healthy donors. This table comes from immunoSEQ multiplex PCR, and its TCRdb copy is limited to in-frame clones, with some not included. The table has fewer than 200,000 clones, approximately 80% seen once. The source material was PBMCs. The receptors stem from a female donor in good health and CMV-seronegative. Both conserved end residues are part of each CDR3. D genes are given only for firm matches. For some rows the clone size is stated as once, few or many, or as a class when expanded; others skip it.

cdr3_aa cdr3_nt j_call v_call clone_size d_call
CASSPRLRLAGGPTDTQYF TGTGCCAGCAGCCCTAGACTTCGCCTAGCGGGGGGCCCCACAGATACGCAGTATTTT TRBJ2-3 TRBV7-9 - TRBD2
CSARLGLSGNEQYF TGCAGCGCTCGACTCGGACTCAGCGGGAACGAGCAGTACTTC TRBJ2-7 TRBV29-1 - TRBD2
CASSALLAGGELFF TGTGCCAGTAGTGCCTTGCTAGCGGGAGGGGAGCTGTTTTTT TRBJ2-2 TRBV19 - TRBD2
CASSPTTSTDTQYF TGTGCCAGCAGTCCGACGACTAGCACAGATACGCAGTATTTT TRBJ2-3 TRBV7-2 - -
CASSYLRRNTGELFF TGTGCCAGCAGTTACTTGCGGAGGAACACCGGGGAGCTGTTTTTT TRBJ2-2 TRBV6-5 few -
CASSPEGAANEKLFF TGTGCCAGCAGCCCAGAGGGGGCAGCTAATGAAAAACTGTTTTTT TRBJ1-4 TRBV7-9 few TRBD1
CASSLSEGWTEAFF TGTGCCAGCAGCTTAAGTGAGGGATGGACTGAAGCTTTCTTT TRBJ1-1 TRBV7-6 - -
CASSLGLLAHYEQYF TGCGCCAGCAGCTTGGGGTTATTGGCTCACTACGAGCAGTACTTC TRBJ2-7 TRBV5-1 few -
CASSDRQGRQPQHF TGTGCCAGCAGTGACCGCCAGGGCCGGCAGCCCCAGCATTTT TRBJ1-5 TRBV25-1 - -
CATSRDREFGELFF TGTGCCACCAGCAGAGATAGAGAGTTCGGGGAGCTGTTTTTT TRBJ2-2 TRBV15 few -
CASSPPSREPEAFF TGTGCCAGCTCACCGCCCTCGAGGGAGCCTGAAGCTTTCTTT TRBJ1-1 TRBV18 - -
CASSDTKNTEAFF TGTGCCAGCTCCGACACGAAGAACACTGAAGCTTTCTTT TRBJ1-1 TRBV2 once -
CASRGSGTGGNTIYF TGTGCCAGCAGGGGGTCCGGGACAGGGGGAAACACCATATATTTT TRBJ1-3 TRBV6-5 - TRBD1
CASSLQGDNSPLHF TGTGCCAGCAGCCTGCAGGGGGATAATTCACCCCTCCACTTT TRBJ1-6 TRBV7-3 - TRBD1
CASSLGADSGRGETQYF TGTGCCAGCAGCTTAGGGGCTGACTCCGGGAGAGGAGAGACCCAGTACTTC TRBJ2-5 TRBV11-3 - -
CASSRGQGAYRLADTQYF TGCGCCAGCAGCCGGGGACAGGGCGCGTATCGATTGGCAGATACGCAGTATTTT TRBJ2-3 TRBV5-1 - TRBD1
CASSSGTGNVLPQHF TGTGCCAGCAGTAGTGGTACAGGGAACGTCTTACCCCAGCATTTT TRBJ1-5 TRBV7-6 few -
CASTTTWDRGSEQYF TGTGCCAGCACTACGACCTGGGACAGGGGATCCGAGCAGTACTTC TRBJ2-7 TRBV28 few TRBD1
CASSGLHSGNTIYF TGTGCCAGCAGTGGACTGCACTCTGGAAACACCATATATTTT TRBJ1-3 TRBV2 few -
CASRGRTEAFF TGTGCCAGCAGGGGGCGTACTGAAGCTTTCTTT TRBJ1-1 TRBV2 few -
CASSLLRGGDTDTQYF TGCGCCAGCAGCCTATTACGCGGGGGAGACACAGATACGCAGTATTTT TRBJ2-3 TRBV5-1 - TRBD2
CASSSGLAGAADTQYF TGTGCCAGCAGCTCGGGACTAGCGGGAGCGGCAGATACGCAGTATTTT TRBJ2-3 TRBV7-2 - TRBD2
CASSPGTGNMRQYF TGTGCCAGCAGCCCCGGGACAGGGAACATGAGGCAGTACTTC TRBJ2-7 TRBV7-2 few TRBD1